This T cell receptor (beta chain) was observed in a study of Ad26.COV2.S vaccination and SARS-CoV-2 variants. Turning to the study itself: The vaccine Ad26.COV2.S was put into the muscle once, or twice with 56 days between. Study conclusions and caveats: Spike-specific CD8+ and CD4+ T cell responses reportedly showed substantial breadth after vaccination. Vaccine recipients had higher spike-specific TCR breadth than placebo recipients.

This table comes from immunoSEQ multiplex PCR, and its TCRdb copy is limited to in-frame clones, with some not included. The sample contains 400,000 to 450,000 clones, 92% of which appear only once. Worth noting for this clone: Its antigen is undetermined.

Treatment noted: 15 to 20 received Ad26.COV2.S at low or high dose, single or two shots; roughly five received placebo; per-sample allocation not given. Collection of samples fell on day 63 after the first vaccine or placebo injection. An Ad26 vector was used to express Wuhan-strain SARS-CoV-2 spike as the vaccine. V lost 4 bases and J 5 bases, leaving 22 bases between the germline ends. This CDR3 contains 17 residues. Germline V lookup: CDR1 LGHDT, CDR2 YNNKEL (reference sequence). This material consisted of peripheral blood, taken in a trial of Ad26.COV2.S vaccine versus placebo. The source is a person between 18 and 65 years old who received the Ad26.COV2.S COVID-19 vaccine or a placebo. This sequence joins TRBV3-1 (or the pseudogene TRBV3-2) and TRBJ2-3, with D possibly being TRBD2 (7 bases). The CDR3 reads CASSPKASRGAIDTQYF. CDR3 in DNA: TGTGCCAGCAGCCCAAAGGCATCCCGGGGGGCAATAGATACGCAGTATTTT.